Listed below are T cell receptor beta chains from one sample, sequenced in a study of CD8 T cells in Susac syndrome. Via MiXCR, TCRdb re-called the immunoSEQ multiplex PCR reads, giving one row per CDR3 protein. This table holds about 120,000 distinct CDR3 sequences, approximately 93% found once. Sequences were obtained from CD4+ T cells from PBMCs. The origin of the receptors is a human donor with multiple sclerosis. CDR3s include the opening cysteine and the closing phenylalanine or tryptophan. A D gene is named only where the DNA matches it firmly. Expanded clones get a size class; other rows say once, few or many, or leave the size out.

>NA|TRBV7-9|TRBJ2-7|TRBD1
TGTGCCAGCAGCTTAGCGGACAGGGGCTACGAGCAGTACTTC
CASSLADRGYEQYF
>NA|TRBV18|TRBJ2-7|NA
TGTGCCAGCTCACCTCGGAAGGGCGGGGACGAGCAGTACTTC
CASSPRKGGDEQYF
>NA|TRBV6-5|TRBJ2-7|NA
TGTGCCAGCAGTTACTTGGCCCGGGTAAGGACCCGAGGCCCGACCTACGAGCAGTACTTC
CASSYLARVRTRGPTYEQYF
>NA|TRBV5-6|TRBJ1-2|TRBD1
TGTGCCAGCAGCTCGACAGGGGTTCTCGATGGCTACACCTTC
CASSSTGVLDGYTF
>NA|TRBV12-3/TRBV12-4|TRBJ1-5|NA
TGTGCCAGCAGTTTCGGGCCTCAGCCCCAGCATTTT
CASSFGPQPQHF
>once|TRBV18|TRBJ1-1|TRBD1
TGTGCCAGCTCACTCCGGGACAGGGATACTGAAGCTTTCTTT
CASSLRDRDTEAFF
>NA|TRBV7-9|TRBJ2-2|NA
TGTGCCCTAAGGGGGGGGACCCTCGCCGGGGAGCTGTTTTTT
CALRGGTLAGELFF
>NA|TRBV5-6|TRBJ2-7|NA
TGTGCCAGCAGCTTTGAACAGGGACCGCAAGGGTCCTACGAGCAGTACTTC
CASSFEQGPQGSYEQYF
>NA|TRBV10-3|TRBJ1-1|TRBD1
TGTGCCATCGCGGGGACAGAATTGGAAGCTTTCTTT
CAIAGTELEAFF
>NA|TRBV5-6|TRBJ1-1|NA
TGTGCCAGCAGCCCATACCGGGATCCCGAAGGCACTGAAGCTTTCTTT
CASSPYRDPEGTEAFF
>NA|TRBV30|TRBJ1-2|TRBD1
TGTGCCCAGACAGGGAGTATCTATGGCTACACCTTC
CAQTGSIYGYTF
>few|TRBV28|TRBJ1-2|NA
TGTGCCAGCAGTTTATTGGACGGACTCTATGGCTACACCTTC
CASSLLDGLYGYTF
>NA|TRBV7-2|TRBJ2-5|NA
TGTGCCAGCAGCCGGACTGGGTCCCAAGAGACCCAGTACTTC
CASSRTGSQETQYF
>NA|TRBV7-8|TRBJ2-3|TRBD1
TGTGCCAGCAGCCCTCCGGGACAGGTCTACAATACGCAGTATTTT
CASSPPGQVYNTQYF
>NA|TRBV11-3|TRBJ2-5|TRBD1
TGTGCCAGCAGCACTCAATACCGGGACAGCCAAGAGACCCAGTACTTC
CASSTQYRDSQETQYF
>NA|TRBV9|TRBJ1-4|NA
TGTGCCAGCAGCGCGGGGAACAGCGGGGAAAAACTGTTTTTT
CASSAGNSGEKLFF
>NA|TRBV3-1|TRBJ1-4|NA
TGTGCCAGCAGCCAAGTGGGACGGATGATTGAACTGTTTTTT
CASSQVGRMIELFF
>once|TRBV30|TRBJ2-3|NA
TGTGCCTGGAGTGTACTCGGGGGCGCGGAAGATACGCAGTATTTT
CAWSVLGGAEDTQYF
>once|TRBV20-1|TRBJ2-1|NA
TGCAGTGCTAGGGGACTGAACAATGAGCAGTTCTTC
CSARGLNNEQFF
>NA|TRBV29-1|TRBJ1-3|NA
TGCAGCGGAGGGTCCGGAAACACCATATATTTT
CSGGSGNTIYF
>NA|TRBV9|TRBJ2-5|NA
TGTGCCAGCAGCGTTACTAGCTACACTAAAGAGACCCAGTACTTC
CASSVTSYTKETQYF
>NA|TRBV4-3|TRBJ1-2|NA
TGCGCCAGCTCCAAAGATGGGAAAAAGAACTATGGCTACACCTTC
CASSKDGKKNYGYTF
>NA|TRBV29-1|TRBJ1-1|TRBD1
TGCAGCGTGGGGGACAGAGCAACAATGAACACTGAAGCTTTCTTT
CSVGDRATMNTEAFF
>NA|TRBV12-3/TRBV12-4|TRBJ1-1|NA
TGTGCCAGCAGTTTAGGGGGGGCGCACACTGAAGCTTTCTTT
CASSLGGAHTEAFF
>NA|TRBV7-3|TRBJ2-1|TRBD2
TGTGCCAGCAGCTTAAGGGTAGCGGGGCCCCTCAATGAGCAGTTCTTC
CASSLRVAGPLNEQFF
>NA|TRBV6-2/TRBV6-3|TRBJ1-5|NA
TGTGCCAGCAGTTACCCCGACAGGTTCAATCAGCCCCAGCATTTT
CASSYPDRFNQPQHF
>NA|TRBV7-3|TRBJ2-5|NA
TGTGCCAGCAGCCAAAGGGGGGAATGGGAGACCCAGTACTTC
CASSQRGEWETQYF
>NA|TRBV6-2/TRBV6-3|TRBJ1-2|NA
TGTGCCAGCAGTTACGATGGAGGGAACTATGGCTACACCTTC
CASSYDGGNYGYTF
>NA|TRBV9|TRBJ1-5|NA
TGTGCCAGCAGCGTAGGCCGATTCGGGTCCCAGCATTTT
CASSVGRFGSQHF
>NA|TRBV6-5|TRBJ1-5|NA
TGTGCCAGCATGCGTCACCCCCGGTGGGGTCAGCCCCAGCATTTT
CASMRHPRWGQPQHF
>NA|TRBV20-1|TRBJ1-2|NA
TGCAGTGCCCAAGTATTTGGAGCTAACTATGGCTACACCTTC
CSAQVFGANYGYTF
>NA|TRBV9|TRBJ2-2|TRBD1
TGTGCCAGCAGCGCCCAGACAGGGGCCGGGGAGCTGTTTTTT
CASSAQTGAGELFF
>once|TRBV7-8|TRBJ1-6|NA
TGTGCCAGCAGCTTAAACCGCCAGGGTTCACCCCTCCACTTT
CASSLNRQGSPLHF
>once|TRBV4-1|TRBJ1-5|NA
TGCGCCAGCAGCCCCGATGTCGCAGCCCAAATCAATCCCCAGCATTTT
CASSPDVAAQINPQHF
>NA|TRBV6-2/TRBV6-3|TRBJ1-6|TRBD1
TGTGCCAGCATCCGGACAGGGGTAGGTTCACCCCTCCACTTT
CASIRTGVGSPLHF
>NA|TRBV2|TRBJ2-2|TRBD2
TGTGCCAGCAGGCCGGGGGGATACACCGGGGAGCTGTTTTTT
CASRPGGYTGELFF
>NA|TRBV7-2|TRBJ2-2|TRBD2
TGTGCCAGCAGCTTATCAGCGGGGACCGGGGAGCTGTTTTTT
CASSLSAGTGELFF
>NA|TRBV12-3/TRBV12-4|TRBJ2-5|NA
TGTGCCAGCAGAAATAATGGCCAAGAGACCCAGTACTTC
CASRNNGQETQYF
>once|TRBV11-1|TRBJ2-1|TRBD1
TGTGCCAGCAGCTTAAGGGGACAGCCCGAGTTCTTC
CASSLRGQPEFF
>NA|TRBV19|TRBJ1-1|NA
TGTGCCAGTAGGTTGTCCGGCGGCACTGAAGCTTTCTTT
CASRLSGGTEAFF